This TCR beta chain was captured in a study of T cell responses to AZD1222 COVID-19 vaccine. On this clone: Its antigen is currently unknown.

Sequencing used immunoSEQ multiplex PCR; TCRdb keeps in-frame clones, though not all of them. Among 160,000 or so clones, roughly nine tenths were seen once, and the ten largest hold approximately 1.8%. Study-wide findings and caveats: Vaccine-associated CD4 TCRs spanned spike, dominant at 160-218 and 743-854. Donors were largely white British and mainly female; clonal diversity was possibly underestimated. Repertoires were collected only later (after the peak T cell response had occurred).

Trimming pared 3 bases from V and 2 bases from J, leaving 25 bases between. The CDR3 is 19 residues long. From germline, CDR1 is SGHAT and CDR2 FQNNGV. This specimen was peripheral blood, taken on day 0 of AZD1222 vaccination. The source of this sequence is an adult in good health. The chain uses TRBV11-2 and TRBJ2-5; tentatively, D is TRBD1 (5 bases). CDR3 loop: CASSFPKGLWPKKQETQYF. CDR3 bases: TGTGCCAGCAGCTTTCCGAAGGGGCTTTGGCCTAAAAAACAAGAGACCCAGTACTTC.